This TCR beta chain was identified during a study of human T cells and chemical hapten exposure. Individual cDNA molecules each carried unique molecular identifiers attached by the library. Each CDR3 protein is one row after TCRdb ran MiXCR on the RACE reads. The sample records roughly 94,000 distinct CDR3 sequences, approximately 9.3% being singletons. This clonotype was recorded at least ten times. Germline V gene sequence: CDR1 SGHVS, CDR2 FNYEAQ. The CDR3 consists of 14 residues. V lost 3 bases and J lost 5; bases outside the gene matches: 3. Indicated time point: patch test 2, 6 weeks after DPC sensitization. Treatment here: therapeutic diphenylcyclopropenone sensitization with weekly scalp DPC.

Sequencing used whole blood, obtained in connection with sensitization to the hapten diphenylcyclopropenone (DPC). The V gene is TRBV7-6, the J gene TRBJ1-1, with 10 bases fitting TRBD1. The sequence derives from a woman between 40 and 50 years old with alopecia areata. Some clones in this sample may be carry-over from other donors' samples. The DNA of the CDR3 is TGTGCCAGCAGCTTTGGGACAGGGGAAACTGAAGCTTTCTTT. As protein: CASSFGTGETEAFF.